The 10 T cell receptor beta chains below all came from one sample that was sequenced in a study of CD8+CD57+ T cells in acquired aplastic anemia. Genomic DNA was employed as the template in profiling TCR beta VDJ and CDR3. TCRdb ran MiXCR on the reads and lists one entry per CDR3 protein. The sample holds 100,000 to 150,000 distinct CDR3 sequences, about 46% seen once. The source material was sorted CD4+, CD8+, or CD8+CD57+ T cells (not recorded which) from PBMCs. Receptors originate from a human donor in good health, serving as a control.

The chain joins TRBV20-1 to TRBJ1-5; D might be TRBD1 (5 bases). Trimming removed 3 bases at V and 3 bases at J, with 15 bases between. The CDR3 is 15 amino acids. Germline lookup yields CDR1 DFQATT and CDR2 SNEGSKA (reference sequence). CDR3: CSAREGDGANQPQHF. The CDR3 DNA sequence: TGCAGTGCTAGGGAAGGGGACGGAGCCAATCAGCCCCAGCATTTT.

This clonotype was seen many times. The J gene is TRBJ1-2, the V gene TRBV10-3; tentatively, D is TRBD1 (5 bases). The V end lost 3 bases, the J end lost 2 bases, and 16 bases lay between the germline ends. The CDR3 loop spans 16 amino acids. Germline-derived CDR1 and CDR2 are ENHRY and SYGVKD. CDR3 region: CAISDFKPGFNYGYTF. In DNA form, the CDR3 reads TGTGCCATCAGTGATTTCAAGCCAGGGTTCAACTATGGCTACACCTTC.

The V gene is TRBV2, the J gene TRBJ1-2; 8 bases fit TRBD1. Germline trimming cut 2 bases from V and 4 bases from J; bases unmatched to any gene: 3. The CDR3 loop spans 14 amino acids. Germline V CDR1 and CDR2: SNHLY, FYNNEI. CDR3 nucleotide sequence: TGTGCCAGCAGTGAATCAGGGGGCTCCTATGGCTACACCTTC. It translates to CASSESGGSYGYTF.

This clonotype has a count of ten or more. This CDR3 is CSAPGGRQGNSPLHF. DNA of the CDR3: TGCAGTGCCCCCGGGGGGAGACAGGGGAATTCACCCCTCCACTTT. This rearrangement joins TRBV20-1 to TRBJ1-6; 8 bases align to TRBD1. From germline, CDR1 is DFQATT and CDR2 SNEGSKA (reference sequence). CDR3 length equals 15 residues. J gave up 7 bases and V 6 bases, and 11 bases lay outside the gene matches.

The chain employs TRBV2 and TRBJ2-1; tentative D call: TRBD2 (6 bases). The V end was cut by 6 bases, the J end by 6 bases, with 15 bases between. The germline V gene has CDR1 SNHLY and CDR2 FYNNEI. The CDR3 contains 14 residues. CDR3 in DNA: TGTGCCAGCAGACGGCGCGGGGCGATCAATGAGCAGTTCTTC. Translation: CASRRRGAINEQFF.

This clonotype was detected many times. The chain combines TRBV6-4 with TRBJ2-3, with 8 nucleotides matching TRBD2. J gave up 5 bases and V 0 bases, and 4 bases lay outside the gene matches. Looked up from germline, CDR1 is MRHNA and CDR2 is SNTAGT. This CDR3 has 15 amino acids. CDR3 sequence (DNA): TGTGCCAGCAGTGACTCTGCGGGGGGCCAAGATACGCAGTATTTT. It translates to CASSDSAGGQDTQYF.

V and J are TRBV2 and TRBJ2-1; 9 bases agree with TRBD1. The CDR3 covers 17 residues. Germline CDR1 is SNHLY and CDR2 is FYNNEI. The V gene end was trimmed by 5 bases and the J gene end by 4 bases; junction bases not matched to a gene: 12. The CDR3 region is CASSSGQGIPMYNEQFF. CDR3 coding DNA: TGTGCCAGCAGTTCGGGACAGGGTATCCCAATGTACAATGAGCAGTTCTTC.

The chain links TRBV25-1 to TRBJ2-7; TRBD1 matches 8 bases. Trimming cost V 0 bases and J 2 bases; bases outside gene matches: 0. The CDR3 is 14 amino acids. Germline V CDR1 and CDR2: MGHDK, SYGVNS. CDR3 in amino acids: CASSEYRGPYEQYF. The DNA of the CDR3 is TGTGCCAGCAGTGAATACAGGGGGCCCTACGAGCAGTACTTC.

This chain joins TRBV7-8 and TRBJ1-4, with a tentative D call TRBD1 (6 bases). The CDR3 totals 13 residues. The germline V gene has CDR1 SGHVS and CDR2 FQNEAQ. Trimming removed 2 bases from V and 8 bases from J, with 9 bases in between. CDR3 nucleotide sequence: TGTGCCAGCAGCTTAAGTGGACAGGAAAAACTGTTTTTT. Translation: CASSLSGQEKLFF.

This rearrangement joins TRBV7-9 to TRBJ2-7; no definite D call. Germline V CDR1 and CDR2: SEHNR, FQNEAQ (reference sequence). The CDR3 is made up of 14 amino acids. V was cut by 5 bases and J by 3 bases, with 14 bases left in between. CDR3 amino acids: CASSLSFQLYEQYF. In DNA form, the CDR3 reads TGTGCCAGCAGCCTTAGCTTCCAACTCTACGAGCAGTACTTC.